The 26 T cell receptor beta chains below all came from one sample that was sequenced in a study of shared clonotypes between healthy human individuals. Assay: immunoSEQ multiplex PCR; the TCRdb copy retains only in-frame clones and omits some. The sample has roughly 1,100,000 clones, roughly 80% seen once. The sequenced material came from memory CD4+ T cells sorted from blood. The sample's subset: CD45RA-negative fraction. All receptors come from a man between 18 and 29 years old in good health.

The CDR3 region has the DNA TGTGCCAGCAGAGTTACGGAAGGGGACAATTCACCCCTCCACTTT. Translation gives CASRVTEGDNSPLHF. The rearrangement uses TRBV6-5 and TRBJ1-6; maybe TRBD1 (5 bases). The CDR3 is 15 amino acids. Germline V gives CDR1 MNHEY, CDR2 SVGAGI. Trimming left V 6 bases short and J 7 bases short, with 16 bases between.

Only a few counts were recorded for this clone. The J gene is TRBJ1-2, the V gene TRBV19; 9 nucleotides line up with TRBD1. Per the germline V gene, CDR1 is LNHDA and CDR2 is SQIVND (reference sequence). The CDR3 contains 13 residues. V lost 8 bases to trimming and J lost 8 bases; unmatched junction nucleotides: 9. In DNA, the CDR3 is TGTGCCAGTCAAACAGGGGGCGGAGGAGGCTACACCTTC. Translation: CASQTGGGGGYTF. Full variable domain (outside the CDR3, taken from reference TRBV19 and TRBJ1-2): DGGITQSPKYLFRKEGQNVTLSCEQNLNHDAMYWYRQDPGQGLRLIYYSQIVNDFQKGDIAEGYSVSREKKESFPLTVTSAQKNPTAFYLCASQTGGGGGYTFGSGTRLTVV.

A single count supports this clone. The chain carries TRBV19 and TRBJ1-4, with D possibly TRBD1 on 5 matching bases. Germline CDR1 is LNHDA and CDR2 is SQIVND (reference sequence). V was trimmed by 8 bases and J by 5 bases, leaving 15 bases between them. This CDR3 spans 14 amino acids. The CDR3 DNA reads TGTGCCAGTCAACGACAGTCCTTAAATGAAAAACTGTTTTTT. It is translated as CASQRQSLNEKLFF.

CDR3 amino acids: CASSLGDTSTDTQYF. The CDR3 region has the DNA TGCGCCAGCAGCTTAGGCGATACTAGCACAGATACGCAGTATTTT. The chain carries TRBV5-1 and TRBJ2-3; unclear D gene. V lost 2 bases and J 0 bases, leaving 10 bases between the germline ends. The CDR3 covers 15 residues. Per the germline V gene, CDR1 is SGHRS and CDR2 is YFSETQ.

This clone was seen once. V is TRBV7-8 and J is TRBJ1-6; D is uncertain. The CDR3 spans 16 residues. The V gene lost 4 bases and the J gene lost 5 bases, with 15 bases spanning the gap. Germline V gives CDR1 SGHVS, CDR2 FQNEAQ. The CDR3 region has the DNA TGTGCCAGCAGCTCTACTTGGGGAAACGATAATTCACCCCTCCACTTT. It yields the protein CASSSTWGNDNSPLHF.

This clone appeared a single time. The CDR3 is CASSLGWGGDYEQYF. In nucleotides, the CDR3 is TGTGCCAGCAGCTTAGGGTGGGGCGGAGACTACGAGCAGTACTTC. The chain employs TRBV11-3 and TRBJ2-7; D possibly corresponds to TRBD1 (5 bases). The V end was cut by 1 base, the J end by 3 bases, with 13 bases between. The length of the CDR3 is 15 residues. CDR1 is SGHNT, CDR2 YENEEA, per germline.

The chain carries TRBV11-3 and TRBJ2-1, with TRBD2 as a possible D gene (6 bases). There are 14 residues in the CDR3. Deletions cut 0 bases from V and 8 bases from J, with 11 bases between. The germline gives CDR1 SGHNT, CDR2 YENEEA. CDR3 in DNA: TGTGCCAGCAGCTTAGACGGGTCGGGGGATGAGCAGTTCTTC. Protein: CASSLDGSGDEQFF.

This clone appeared a few times. The chain has TRBV4-2 and TRBJ1-2, with a tentative D call TRBD1 (5 bases). V lost 0 bases and J lost 0, with 8 bases in between. Germline CDR1 reads LGHNA; CDR2 reads YNFKEQ. CDR3 length: 15 amino acids. The DNA for the CDR3 is TGTGCCAGCAGCCAAGAACCAGGGTCTAACTATGGCTACACCTTC. This translates into CASSQEPGSNYGYTF.

Note on this clone: Being one base from a much bigger clone, this may be a read error. This same CDR3 is encoded by further DNA sequences in the sample. The genes are TRBV7-2 and TRBJ2-6; no definite D call. The V and J ends lost 2 bases and 0 bases respectively, with 5 bases between them. The CDR3 totals 15 residues. Germline CDR1 SGHTA, CDR2 FQGNSA. CDR3 residues: CASSLRSSGANVLTF. CDR3 DNA: TGTGCCAGCAGCTTACGGAGCTCTGGGGCCAACGTCCTGACTTTC.

The V call is TRBV10-3, the J call TRBJ2-2; possibly TRBD2 for D (6 bases). The germline CDR1 and CDR2 sequences are ENHRY and SYGVKD. CDR3 size: 12 residues. V lost 11 bases, J lost 7 bases, and 14 bases lay in between. CDR3 sequence: CASGGSGGELFF. In DNA form, the CDR3 reads TGTGCCTCCGGGGGTTCGGGCGGGGAGCTGTTTTTT.

This clone was seen a few times. The V and J genes are TRBV5-1 and TRBJ2-1, with a weak D call TRBD2 (5 bases). The CDR3 contains 16 residues. V was trimmed by 7 bases and J by 2 bases, leaving 19 bases between them. Germline V gene sequence: CDR1 SGHRS, CDR2 YFSETQ. The CDR3 DNA reads as TGCGCCAGCCGTGAGGGTAGGATTGCGACCTACAATGAGCAGTTCTTC. Translated: CASREGRIATYNEQFF.

The chain combines TRBV6-1 with TRBJ1-4, with D unresolved. CDR3 length: 15 residues. The V end was cut by 2 bases, the J end by 10 bases, with 17 bases between. The germline CDR1 and CDR2 sequences are MNHNS and SASEGT. The CDR3 sequence: CASSERANDRVKLFF. CDR3 sequence (DNA): TGTGCCAGCAGTGAAAGGGCAAATGATAGAGTAAAACTGTTTTTT.

J is TRBJ2-3 and V is TRBV29-1; 8 nucleotides line up with TRBD2. The germline V gene encodes CDR1 SQVTM and CDR2 ANQGSEA. V gave up 4 bases and J gave up 2 bases; unmatched junction bases: 11. This CDR3 has 16 residues. The CDR3 loop is CSVGGLGGGTTDTQYF. The CDR3 nucleotides are TGCAGCGTTGGGGGTCTTGGCGGGGGGACCACAGATACGCAGTATTTT.

This rearrangement joins TRBV27 to TRBJ1-1; D is possibly TRBD1 (5 bases). CDR3 size: 14 residues. Trimming stripped 5 bases from V and 1 base from J, with 11 bases between. CDR1 and CDR2 from the germline V gene are MNHEY and SMNVEV (reference sequence). This CDR3 is CASSTLTGNTEAFF. The CDR3 coding sequence is TGTGCCAGCAGTACACTAACAGGGAACACTGAAGCTTTCTTT.

The chain joins TRBV4-3 to TRBJ2-5; 8 positions match TRBD2. J gave up 0 bases and V 0 bases, and 3 bases lay outside the gene matches. Germline V gene data show CDR1 as LGHNA and CDR2 as YSLEER. The length of the CDR3 is 16 residues. The CDR3 region has the DNA TGCGCCAGCAGCCAAGATGTAGCGGGGTACCAAGAGACCCAGTACTTC. This gives the protein CASSQDVAGYQETQYF.

The chain employs TRBV6-5 and TRBJ2-2; 8 bases fit TRBD1. The ends lost 6 bases at V and 6 bases at J; junction bases unmatched: 6. Per the germline V gene, CDR1 is MNHEY and CDR2 is SVGAGI. This CDR3 is built from 14 residues. CDR3 bases: TGTGCCAGCAGGACGTTACAGGGGGCCGGGGAGCTGTTTTTT. The encoded protein is CASRTLQGAGELFF.

This clone was picked up a small number of times. The rearrangement joins TRBV29-1 to TRBJ1-2, with D uncertain. Germline CDR1 reads SQVTM; CDR2 reads ANQGSEA. This CDR3 region has 13 residues. The V end lost 6 bases, the J end lost 0 bases, and 11 bases lay between the germline ends. The CDR3 is CSVEKKANYGYTF. DNA of the CDR3: TGCAGCGTCGAGAAGAAAGCTAACTATGGCTACACCTTC.

This clone was detected a few times. As DNA, the CDR3 is TGTGCCAGCAGCCTGGGACAGGGGGTGACCTACAATGAGCAGTTCTTC. As protein: CASSLGQGVTYNEQFF. The J gene is TRBJ2-1, the V gene TRBV11-3, with TRBD1 matching over 11 bases. Germline V gene data show CDR1 as SGHNT and CDR2 as YENEEA. V trimming: 5 bases; J trimming: 2 bases; junction bases outside the gene matches: 5. This CDR3 region has 16 residues.

The chain employs TRBV7-2 and TRBJ2-1; 11 positions match TRBD2. V gave up 5 bases and J gave up 7 bases; unmatched junction bases: 10. From germline, CDR1 is SGHTA and CDR2 FQGNSA. The CDR3 loop spans 16 amino acids. As DNA, the CDR3 is TGTGCCAGCAGCACAACCGGGACTAGCGGTGTTAATGAGCAGTTCTTC. This encodes CASSTTGTSGVNEQFF.

The gene calls are TRBV5-1 and TRBJ2-5; 7 nucleotides line up with TRBD1. Looked up from germline, CDR1 is SGHRS and CDR2 is YFSETQ. The CDR3 has 15 residues. V lost 1 base, J lost 4 bases, and 7 bases stayed unmatched. CDR3 nucleotides: TGCGCCAGCAGCTTGTCGGCAGGGGGAGCAGAGACCCAGTACTTC. Protein: CASSLSAGGAETQYF.

The J gene is TRBJ2-5, the V gene TRBV6-5, with a weak D call TRBD2 (6 bases). Trimming took 4 bases from V and 2 from J, leaving 14 bases between them. This CDR3 has 15 residues. Germline loops: CDR1 MNHEY, CDR2 SVGAGI. The CDR3 sequence: CASSSNGGFQETQYF. The CDR3 DNA reads as TGTGCCAGCAGTTCGAACGGGGGTTTTCAAGAGACCCAGTACTTC.

This clone was seen only once. The genes are TRBV7-9 and TRBJ2-3, with TRBD1 matching 8 bases. This CDR3 comprises 15 residues. The J segment lost 2 bases and the V segment lost 3 bases, leaving 4 bases of the junction unmatched. From germline, CDR1 is SEHNR and CDR2 FQNEAQ (reference sequence). The CDR3 protein is CASSFGQGDTDTQYF. The CDR3 coding sequence is TGTGCCAGCAGCTTTGGACAGGGAGACACAGATACGCAGTATTTT.

The chain uses TRBV10-3 and TRBJ2-7, with a weak D call TRBD1 (6 bases). Germline values: CDR1 ENHRY, CDR2 SYGVKD. V lost 2 bases and J lost 3, with 8 bases in between. The CDR3 contains 13 residues. CDR3 nucleotides: TGTGCCATCAGTGAGGGGACAATCTACGAGCAGTACTTC. Encoded protein: CAISEGTIYEQYF.

V usage is TRBV2 and J usage is TRBJ1-5; D is undetermined. CDR1 and CDR2 from the germline V gene are SNHLY and FYNNEI. The CDR3 length is 17 residues. V lost 4 bases and J 1 base, leaving 17 bases between the germline ends. The CDR3 coding sequence is TGTGCCAGCAGTGGGGGTGGACCATCGGGGAGCAATCAGCCCCAGCATTTT. Its translation: CASSGGGPSGSNQPQHF. The whole variable domain, remainder taken from reference TRBV2 and TRBJ1-5, is EPEVTQTPSHQVTQMGQEVILRCVPISNHLYFYWYRQILGQKVEFLVSFYNNEISEKSEIFDDQFSVERPDGSNFTLKIRSTKLEDSAMYFCASSGGGPSGSNQPQHFGDGTRLSIL.

To note about this clone: It may be a read error: a sequence one base away is much more abundant. This chain links TRBV11-2 with TRBJ1-2; D is ambiguous. In germline, CDR1 is SGHAT, CDR2 FQNNGV. Trimming removed 3 bases at V and 2 bases at J, with 4 bases between. The CDR3 covers 12 residues. As DNA, the CDR3 is TGTGCCAGCAGCTTCGACAACTATGGCTACACCTTC. It specifies CASSFDNYGYTF.

The V and J genes are TRBV7-8 and TRBJ1-1, with 8 bases that match TRBD1. V trimming: 3 bases; J trimming: 4 bases; junction bases outside the gene matches: 7. This CDR3 has 15 amino acids. The germline V gene encodes CDR1 SGHVS and CDR2 FQNEAQ. In DNA, the CDR3 is TGTGCCAGCAGCTTTACAGGACAGGGAGGCACTGAAGCTTTCTTT. Translating it yields CASSFTGQGGTEAFF.